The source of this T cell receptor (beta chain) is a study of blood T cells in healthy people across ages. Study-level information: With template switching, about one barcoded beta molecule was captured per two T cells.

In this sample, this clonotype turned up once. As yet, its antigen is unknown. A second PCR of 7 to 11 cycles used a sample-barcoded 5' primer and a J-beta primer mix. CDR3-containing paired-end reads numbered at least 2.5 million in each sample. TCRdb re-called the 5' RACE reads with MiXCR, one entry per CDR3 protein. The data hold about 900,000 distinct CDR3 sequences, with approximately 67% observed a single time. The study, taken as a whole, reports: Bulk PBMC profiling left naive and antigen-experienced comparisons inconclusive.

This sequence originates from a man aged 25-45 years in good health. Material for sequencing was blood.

The CDR3 DNA sequence: TGTGCCAGCAGTCCATCACAGGGGTTCTCCTACGAGCAGTACTTC. Translating gives CASSPSQGFSYEQYF. The chain joins TRBV12-3 or TRBV12-4 to TRBJ2-7; 7 bases fit TRBD1. This CDR3 has 15 residues. The V and J ends lost 5 bases and 0 bases, in that order; junction bases with no gene match: 7.